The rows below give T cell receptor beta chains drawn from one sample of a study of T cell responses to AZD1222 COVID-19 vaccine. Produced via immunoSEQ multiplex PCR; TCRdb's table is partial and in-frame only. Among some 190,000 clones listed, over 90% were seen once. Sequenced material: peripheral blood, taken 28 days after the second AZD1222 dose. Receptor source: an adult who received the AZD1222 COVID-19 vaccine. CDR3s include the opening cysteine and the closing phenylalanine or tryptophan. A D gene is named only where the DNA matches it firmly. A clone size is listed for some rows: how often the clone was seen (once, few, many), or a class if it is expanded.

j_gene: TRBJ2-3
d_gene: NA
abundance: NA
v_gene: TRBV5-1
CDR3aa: CASSPLTADTQYF
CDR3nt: TGCGCCAGCAGCCCGCTGACAGCTGATACGCAGTATTTT

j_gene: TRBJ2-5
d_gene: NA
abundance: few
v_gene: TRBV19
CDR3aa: CASSRSFQETQYF
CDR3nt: TGTGCCAGTAGTAGGAGTTTCCAAGAGACCCAGTACTTC

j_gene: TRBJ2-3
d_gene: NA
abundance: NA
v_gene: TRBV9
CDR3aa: CASSPTGENTDTQYF
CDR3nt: TGTGCCAGCAGCCCTACAGGCGAGAACACAGATACGCAGTATTTT

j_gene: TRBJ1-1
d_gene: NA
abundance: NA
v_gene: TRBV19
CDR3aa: CASIDLGMNTEAFF
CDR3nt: TGTGCCAGTATAGATCTGGGCATGAACACTGAAGCTTTCTTT

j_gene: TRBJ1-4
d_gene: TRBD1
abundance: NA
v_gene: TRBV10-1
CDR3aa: CASRWSGTEDEKLFF
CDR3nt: TGCGCCAGCCGGTGGTCCGGGACAGAGGATGAAAAACTGTTTTTT

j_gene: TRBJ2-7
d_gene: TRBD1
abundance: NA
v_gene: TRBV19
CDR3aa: CASSTGGLGYEQYF
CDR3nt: TGTGCCAGTAGTACAGGGGGCCTTGGTTACGAGCAGTACTTC

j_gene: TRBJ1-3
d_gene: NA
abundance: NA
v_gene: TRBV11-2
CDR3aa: CASSSGQTSSGNTIYF
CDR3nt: TGTGCCAGCAGCTCCGGCCAGACCAGCTCTGGAAACACCATATATTTT

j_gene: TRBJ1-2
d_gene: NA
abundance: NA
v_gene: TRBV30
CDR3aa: CAWSVRGGGYTF
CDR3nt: TGTGCCTGGAGTGTAAGGGGCGGGGGCTACACCTTC

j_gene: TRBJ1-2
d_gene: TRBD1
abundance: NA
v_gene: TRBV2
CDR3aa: CASSHLTGATDYGYTF
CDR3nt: TGTGCCAGCAGCCACCTGACAGGGGCAACAGATTATGGCTACACCTTC

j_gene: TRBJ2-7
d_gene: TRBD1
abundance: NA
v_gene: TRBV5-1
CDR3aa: CASSLEGTGLDEQYF
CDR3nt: TGCGCCAGCAGCTTGGAAGGGACAGGGCTGGACGAGCAGTACTTC

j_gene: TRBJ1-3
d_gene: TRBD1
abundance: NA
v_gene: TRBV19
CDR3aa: CASSMLTGSGNTIYF
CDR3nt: TGTGCCAGTAGCATGCTGACAGGGTCTGGAAACACCATATATTTT

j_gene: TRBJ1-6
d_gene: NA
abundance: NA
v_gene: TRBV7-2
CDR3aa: CASSLTESSYNSPLHF
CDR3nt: TGTGCCAGCAGCTTAACGGAAAGCTCCTATAATTCACCCCTCCACTTT

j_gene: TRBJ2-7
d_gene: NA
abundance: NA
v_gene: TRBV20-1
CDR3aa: CSARDYYEQYF
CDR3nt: TGCAGTGCTAGGGACTACTACGAGCAGTACTTC

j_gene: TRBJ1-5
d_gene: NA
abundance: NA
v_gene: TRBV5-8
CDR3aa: CASSLGGTPQPQHF
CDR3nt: TGTGCCAGCAGCTTGGGGGGAACTCCCCAGCCCCAGCATTTT

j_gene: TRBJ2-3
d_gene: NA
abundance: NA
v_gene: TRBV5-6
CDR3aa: CASSFRGLRGTQYF
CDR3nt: TGTGCCAGCAGCTTTCGGGGTCTAAGGGGTACGCAGTATTTT

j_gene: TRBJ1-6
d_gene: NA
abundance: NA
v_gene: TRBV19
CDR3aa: CASSPGDGSPLHF
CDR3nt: TGTGCCAGTAGTCCAGGGGACGGTTCACCCCTCCACTTT

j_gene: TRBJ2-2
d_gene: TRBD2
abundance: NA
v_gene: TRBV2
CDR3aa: CASSEVMVAGVLDTGELFF
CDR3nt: TGTGCCAGCAGTGAAGTAATGGTAGCGGGGGTTCTGGACACCGGGGAGCTGTTTTTT

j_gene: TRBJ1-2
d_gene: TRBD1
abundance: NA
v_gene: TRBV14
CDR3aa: CASSQAPGQGSRGYTF
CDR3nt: TGTGCCAGCAGCCAGGCCCCGGGACAGGGATCGAGAGGCTACACCTTC

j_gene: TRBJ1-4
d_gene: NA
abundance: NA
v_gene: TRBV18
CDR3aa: CASSQQGEANEKLFF
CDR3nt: TGTGCCAGCTCACAGCAGGGCGAGGCTAATGAAAAACTGTTTTTT

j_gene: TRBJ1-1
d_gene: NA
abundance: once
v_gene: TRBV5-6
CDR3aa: CASSLGMQGWTEAFF
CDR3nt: TGTGCCAGCAGCTTGGGGATGCAGGGGTGGACTGAAGCTTTCTTT

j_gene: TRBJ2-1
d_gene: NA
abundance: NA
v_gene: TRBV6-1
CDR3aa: CASSEQRNEQFF
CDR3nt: TGTGCCAGCAGTGAACAGAGGAATGAGCAGTTCTTC

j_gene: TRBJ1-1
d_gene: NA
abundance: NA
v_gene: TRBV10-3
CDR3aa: CAISESSWGRTNTEAFF
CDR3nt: TGTGCCATCAGTGAGTCTTCATGGGGCAGGACGAACACTGAAGCTTTCTTT

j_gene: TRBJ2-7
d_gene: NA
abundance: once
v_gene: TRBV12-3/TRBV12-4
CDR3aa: CASSLMGEYEQYF
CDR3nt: TGTGCCAGCAGTTTAATGGGGGAGTACGAGCAGTACTTC

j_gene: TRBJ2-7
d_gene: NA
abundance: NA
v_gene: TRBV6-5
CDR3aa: CASKLTGNYEQYF
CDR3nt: TGTGCCAGCAAACTTACAGGGAACTACGAGCAGTACTTC

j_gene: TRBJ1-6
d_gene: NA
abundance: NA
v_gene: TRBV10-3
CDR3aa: CAISEAPGGNSPLHF
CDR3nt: TGTGCCATCAGTGAGGCCCCCGGGGGCAATTCACCCCTCCACTTT

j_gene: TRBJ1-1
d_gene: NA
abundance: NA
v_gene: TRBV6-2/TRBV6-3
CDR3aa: CASSYKGNTEAFF
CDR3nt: TGTGCCAGCAGTTACAAGGGGAACACTGAAGCTTTCTTT

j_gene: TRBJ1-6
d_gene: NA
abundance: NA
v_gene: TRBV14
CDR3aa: CASSPPRGGRNSPLHF
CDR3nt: TGTGCCAGCAGCCCCCCGCGAGGGGGTCGTAATTCACCCCTCCACTTT

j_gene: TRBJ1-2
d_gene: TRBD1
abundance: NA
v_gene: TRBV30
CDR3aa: CAWSETGNYGYTF
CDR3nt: TGTGCCTGGAGCGAGACAGGGAACTATGGCTACACCTTC

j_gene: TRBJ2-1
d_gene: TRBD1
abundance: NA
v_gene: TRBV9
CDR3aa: CASSFRVQGAHNEQFF
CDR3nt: TGTGCCAGCAGCTTTAGGGTACAGGGGGCCCACAATGAGCAGTTCTTC

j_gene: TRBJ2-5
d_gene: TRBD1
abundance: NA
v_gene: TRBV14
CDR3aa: CASSPFWTGEETQYF
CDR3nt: TGTGCCAGCAGCCCCTTTTGGACAGGGGAAGAGACCCAGTACTTC

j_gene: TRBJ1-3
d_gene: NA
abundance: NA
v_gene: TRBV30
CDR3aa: CAWRYRAGNTIYF
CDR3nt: TGTGCCTGGAGGTACAGGGCCGGAAACACCATATATTTT

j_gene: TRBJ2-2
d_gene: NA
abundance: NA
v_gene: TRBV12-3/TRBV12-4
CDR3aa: CASSFRAAGELFF
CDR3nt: TGTGCCAGCAGTTTCAGGGCGGCTGGGGAGCTGTTTTTT

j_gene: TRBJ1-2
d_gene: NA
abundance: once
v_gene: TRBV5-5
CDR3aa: CASSRRGNYGYTF
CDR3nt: TGTGCCAGCAGCCGCAGGGGCAACTATGGCTACACCTTC

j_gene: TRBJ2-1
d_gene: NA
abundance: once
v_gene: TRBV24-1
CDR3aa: CATQLGATTYNEQFF
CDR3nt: TGTGCCACCCAGTTGGGAGCAACCACCTACAATGAGCAGTTCTTC

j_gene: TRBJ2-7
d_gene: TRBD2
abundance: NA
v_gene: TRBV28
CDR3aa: CATSGTSAELWGREQYF
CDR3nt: TGTGCCACCTCCGGGACTAGCGCCGAGCTCTGGGGTAGGGAGCAGTACTTC

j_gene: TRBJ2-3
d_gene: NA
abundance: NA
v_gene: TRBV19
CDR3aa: CASNRVGVTDTQYF
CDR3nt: TGTGCCAGTAATAGGGTGGGGGTCACAGATACGCAGTATTTT

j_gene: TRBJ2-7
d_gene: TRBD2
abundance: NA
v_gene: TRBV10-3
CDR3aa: CAIRKGLASTYEQYF
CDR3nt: TGTGCCATCAGGAAGGGACTAGCAAGTACCTACGAGCAGTACTTC

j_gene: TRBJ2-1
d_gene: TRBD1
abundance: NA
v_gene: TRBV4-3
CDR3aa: CASSQVLQGSYNEQFF
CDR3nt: TGCGCCAGCAGCCAAGTTCTACAGGGGTCCTACAATGAGCAGTTCTTC

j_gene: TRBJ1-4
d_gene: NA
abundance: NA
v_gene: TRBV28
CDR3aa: CASKGSEVGKLFF
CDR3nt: TGTGCCAGCAAAGGGTCCGAGGTCGGAAAACTGTTTTTT

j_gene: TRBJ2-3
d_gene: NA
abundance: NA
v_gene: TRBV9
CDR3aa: CASSDPREGGATDTQYF
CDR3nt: TGTGCCAGCAGCGACCCCAGGGAGGGGGGTGCCACAGATACGCAGTATTTT

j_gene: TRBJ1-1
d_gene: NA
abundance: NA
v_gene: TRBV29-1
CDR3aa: CSVAGALGGEAFF
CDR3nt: TGCAGCGTTGCGGGGGCGCTTGGCGGGGAAGCTTTCTTT

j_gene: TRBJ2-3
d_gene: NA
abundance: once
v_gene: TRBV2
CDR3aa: CASMARVSADTQYF
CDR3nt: TGTGCCAGCATGGCCCGGGTCAGCGCAGATACGCAGTATTTT

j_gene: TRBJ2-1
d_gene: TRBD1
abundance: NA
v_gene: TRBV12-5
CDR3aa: CASGFGTGNEQFF
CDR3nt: TGTGCTAGTGGTTTCGGGACAGGGAATGAGCAGTTCTTC

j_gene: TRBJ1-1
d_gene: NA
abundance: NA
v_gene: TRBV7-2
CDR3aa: CASSFDGYSEAFF
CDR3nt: TGTGCCAGCAGCTTTGACGGATACAGTGAAGCTTTCTTT

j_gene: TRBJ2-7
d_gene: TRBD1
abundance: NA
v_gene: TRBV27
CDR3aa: CASSLLSGGGSEQYF
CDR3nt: TGTGCCAGCAGTTTATTGTCAGGGGGCGGTTCCGAGCAGTACTTC

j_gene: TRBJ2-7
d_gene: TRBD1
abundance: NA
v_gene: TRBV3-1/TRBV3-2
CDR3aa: CASSPRGRGEEQYF
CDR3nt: TGTGCCAGCAGCCCCAGGGGGCGCGGAGAGGAGCAGTACTTC

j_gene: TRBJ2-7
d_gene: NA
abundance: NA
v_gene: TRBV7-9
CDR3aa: CASSLMGTPYYEQYF
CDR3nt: TGTGCCAGCAGCTTGATGGGGACACCATACTACGAGCAGTACTTC

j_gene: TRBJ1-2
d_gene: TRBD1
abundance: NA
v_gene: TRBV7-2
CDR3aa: CASSVTTGGIYGYTF
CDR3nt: TGTGCCAGCAGCGTTACAACAGGGGGTATCTATGGCTACACCTTC

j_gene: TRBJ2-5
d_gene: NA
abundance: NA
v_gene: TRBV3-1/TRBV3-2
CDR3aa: CASSQVEVSKTQYF
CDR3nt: TGTGCCAGCAGCCAAGTGGAAGTTTCAAAGACCCAGTACTTC

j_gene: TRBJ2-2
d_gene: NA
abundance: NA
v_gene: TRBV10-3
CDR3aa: CATTGGGISTGELFF
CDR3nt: TGTGCCACCACAGGGGGGGGTATTAGCACCGGGGAGCTGTTTTTT

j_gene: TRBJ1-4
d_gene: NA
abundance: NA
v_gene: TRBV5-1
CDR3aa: CASSFRGGDNEKLFF
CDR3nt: TGCGCCAGCAGCTTTAGGGGTGGGGATAATGAAAAACTGTTTTTT

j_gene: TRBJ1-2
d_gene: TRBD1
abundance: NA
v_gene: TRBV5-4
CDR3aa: CASKALGGAFYGYTF
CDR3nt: TGTGCCAGCAAGGCTTTAGGGGGCGCCTTCTATGGCTACACCTTC

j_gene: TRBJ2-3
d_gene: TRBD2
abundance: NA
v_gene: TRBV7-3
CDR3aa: CASSLTSGVTDTQYF
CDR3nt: TGTGCCAGCAGCTTAACAAGCGGGGTCACAGATACGCAGTATTTT

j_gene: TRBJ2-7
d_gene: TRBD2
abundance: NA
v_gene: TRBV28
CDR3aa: CASSLLEGRGTYEQYF
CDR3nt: TGTGCCAGCAGTCTCCTCGAGGGGAGGGGAACCTACGAGCAGTACTTC

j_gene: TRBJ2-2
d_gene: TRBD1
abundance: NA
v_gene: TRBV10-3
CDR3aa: CAIRPGQGTGELFF
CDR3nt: TGTGCCATCAGGCCGGGACAGGGTACCGGGGAGCTGTTTTTT